The 7 T cell receptor beta chains given below trace back to one sample, sequenced in a study of T cell changes during pregnancy in multiple sclerosis. Here immunoSEQ multiplex PCR was the method, and the copy in TCRdb shows in-frame clones only, minus some. The sample has tens of thousands of clones; about 90% are singletons. Sequencing used peripheral blood, obtained before pregnancy. The receptors come from a female donor with multiple sclerosis, enrolled in a pregnancy study.

The V call is TRBV6-1, the J call TRBJ2-5; TRBD1 aligns across 10 bases. Germline values: CDR1 MNHNS, CDR2 SASEGT. CDR3 size: 15 residues. The V and J ends lost 6 bases and 4 bases, in that order; junction bases with no gene match: 8. Here the CDR3 reads CASSRAGTGVETQYF. CDR3 bases: TGTGCCAGCAGCCGAGCCGGGACAGGGGTAGAGACCCAGTACTTC.

In the case of this clone: Without the conserved terminal phenylalanine or tryptophan, this CDR3 likely stems from a read error. The DNA is left out, because the CDR3 cannot be placed on it with certainty; the CDR3 is given as TCRdb lists it. This rearrangement joins TRBV30 to TRBJ2-7; the table's TRBD2 call for D was not verified on the DNA. The CDR3 sequence runs 12 residues, both termini included. CDR1 and CDR2 (germline): GTSNPN, SVGIG (reference sequence). This CDR3 reads CAWSVGGGAQEL.

The rearrangement joins TRBV5-5 to TRBJ1-5; weak D call: TRBD1 (5 bases). V shed 5 bases and J shed 6 bases, with 15 bases lying between them. Germline CDR1 and CDR2: SGHKS and YYEKEE (reference sequence). This CDR3 is built from 14 residues. CDR3 in amino acids: CASRMVGEGQPQHF. The CDR3 DNA reads as TGTGCCAGCAGGATGGTAGGGGAGGGTCAGCCCCAGCATTTT. Variable domain in full (rest from reference TRBV5-5 and TRBJ1-5): DAGVTQSPTHLIKTRGQQVTLRCSPISGHKSVSWYQQVLGQGPQFIFQYYEKEERGRGNFPDRFSARQFPNYSSELNVNALLLGDSALYLCASRMVGEGQPQHFGDGTRLSIL.

The rearrangement uses TRBV9 and TRBJ2-1, with D possibly TRBD2 on 5 matching bases. Per germline, CDR1 SGDLS and CDR2 YYNGEE. The CDR3 loop spans 18 amino acids. The ends were cut back, 0 bases at V and 6 bases at J, with 22 bases in the middle. CDR3 sequence: CASSVESAPLAALNEQFF. CDR3 bases: TGTGCCAGCAGCGTAGAATCCGCCCCCCTAGCTGCTCTCAATGAGCAGTTCTTC. Variable domain in full (rest from reference TRBV9 and TRBJ2-1): DSGVTQTPKHLITATGQRVTLRCSPRSGDLSVYWYQQSLDQGLQFLIQYYNGEERAKGNILERFSAQQFPDLHSELNLSSLELGDSALYFCASSVESAPLAALNEQFFGPGTRLTVL.

V gene TRBV5-8 combines with J gene TRBJ1-3; 8 positions match TRBD1. The CDR3 is made up of 13 amino acids. The germline gives CDR1 SGHTS, CDR2 YDEGEE. The V gene end was trimmed by 7 bases and the J gene end by 10 bases; junction bases not matched to a gene: 10. The CDR3 spells CASARDRRGTIYF. The CDR3 coding sequence is TGTGCCAGCGCCCGGGACAGGCGAGGGACCATATATTTT.

The chain couples TRBV5-4 to TRBJ2-3, with 7 bases fitting TRBD1. Losses at the gene ends were 3 bases for V and 2 bases for J; bases not matched to a gene: 9. CDR1 SGHNT and CDR2 YYREEE come from the germline V gene (reference sequence). This CDR3 spans 16 amino acids. The CDR3 loop reads CASSSGQSHFTDTQYF. The CDR3 nucleotides read TGTGCCAGCAGCTCGGGACAGTCTCATTTCACAGATACGCAGTATTTT.

The rearrangement joins TRBV9 to TRBJ2-2, with 9 nucleotides matching TRBD2. Germline values: CDR1 SGDLS, CDR2 YYNGEE. V was pared by 2 bases and J by 0 bases, with 5 bases of the junction left unmatched. CDR3 length equals 17 residues. For the CDR3, the DNA is TGTGCCAGCAGCGTTAGAAGCGGGGGGACGAACACCGGGGAGCTGTTTTTT. Amino acid sequence: CASSVRSGGTNTGELFF.